The present entry profiles one TCR beta chain with its context. Its matching antigen is unknown. The data derive from a study of post-analysis software for immune sequencing data. Overall study context: Courses of disease covered relapsing-remitting, secondary progressive and progressive-relapsing multiple sclerosis.

Incorporated into the TCR beta cDNA libraries were unique molecular identifiers, which served to reduce PCR and sequencing biases. T cells numbering about 0.9 to 11 million yielded cDNA molecules that totaled roughly 500,000. TCRdb fed the PCR reads into MiXCR, producing one record per CDR3 protein. The table includes hundreds of thousands of distinct CDR3 sequences, about 27% detected once. Study results and caveats: Controls had significantly higher normalized Chao1 diversity than multiple sclerosis patients. F measure grouped same-batch samples tightly together.

The source is a girl aged 5-17 years with multiple sclerosis. The source material was blood.

This CDR3 is CASRFDRSNTEAFF. CDR3 bases: TGTGCCAGCAGATTCGACAGGTCGAACACTGAAGCTTTCTTT. V usage is TRBV6-4 and J usage is TRBJ1-1; perhaps TRBD1 as D (6 bases). V shed 6 bases and J shed 1 base, with 12 bases lying between them. CDR1 MRHNA and CDR2 SNTAGT come from the germline V gene. The CDR3 sequence is 14 residues long.